This passage covers 32 T cell receptor beta chains from one sample sequenced in a study of early T cells in non-severe SARS-CoV-2 infection. Via MiXCR, TCRdb re-called the 5' RACE reads, giving one row per CDR3 protein. The sample holds roughly 80,000 distinct CDR3 sequences, about 11% seen once. Sample: whole blood, taken at baseline. Receptors were obtained from an adult who was a healthcare worker with PCR-confirmed SARS-CoV-2 infection or an uninfected control (not recorded which).

This clonotype was observed many times. This chain uses TRBV5-1 with TRBJ1-1, with D possibly being TRBD1 (6 bases). V dropped 2 bases and J dropped 1 base, with 9 bases sitting between them. Germline assignment: CDR1 SGHRS and CDR2 YFSETQ. The CDR3 loop spans 14 amino acids. CDR3 sequence: CASSLQGKNTEAFF. Written as DNA, the CDR3 is TGCGCCAGCAGCTTACAGGGTAAGAACACTGAAGCTTTCTTT.

There are a few counts of this clonotype. The V gene is TRBV12-3 or TRBV12-4, the J gene TRBJ2-2; 9 bases map to TRBD2. This CDR3 has 15 residues. Trimming cost V 7 bases and J 6 bases; bases outside gene matches: 9. CDR3 loop: CASTPGLALAGELFF. CDR3 nucleotides: TGTGCCAGCACTCCGGGACTAGCTCTGGCCGGGGAGCTGTTTTTT.

V gene TRBV6-1 combines with J gene TRBJ1-1; no definite D call. This CDR3 comprises 13 residues. Germline V gives CDR1 MNHNS, CDR2 SASEGT. Between the trimmed V and J ends, which lost 4 bases and 1 base, there was a span of 7 bases. The CDR3 sequence is CASSASQNTEAFF. CDR3 nucleotide sequence: TGTGCCAGCAGTGCGTCCCAGAACACTGAAGCTTTCTTT.

This sequence joins TRBV6-1 and TRBJ2-6, with D hard to call. The CDR3 is 15 residues long. Germline values: CDR1 MNHNS, CDR2 SASEGT. Trimming left V 4 bases short and J 0 bases short, with 7 bases between. The CDR3 sequence is CASSVDGSGANVLTF. CDR3 bases: TGTGCCAGCAGTGTTGATGGCTCTGGGGCCAACGTCCTGACTTTC.

This clonotype occurred many times. This chain links TRBV29-1 with TRBJ2-5; no definite D call. Germline CDR1 and CDR2: SQVTM and ANQGSEA. The CDR3 has 13 residues. V dropped 4 bases and J dropped 2 bases, with 11 bases sitting between them. The CDR3 is CSVGKGTQETQYF. CDR3 coding DNA: TGCAGCGTTGGAAAGGGTACTCAAGAGACCCAGTACTTC.

This clonotype was seen a few times. The chain uses TRBV29-1 and TRBJ2-2, with 7 bases that match TRBD2. There are 15 residues in the CDR3. Germline CDR1 reads SQVTM; CDR2 reads ANQGSEA. The ends lost 3 bases at V and 4 bases at J; junction bases unmatched: 8. Here the CDR3 reads CSVEVGTIGTGELFF. CDR3 in DNA: TGCAGCGTTGAGGTCGGGACTATTGGCACCGGGGAGCTGTTTTTT.

The chain combines TRBV7-8 with TRBJ2-3; the D call may be TRBD1 or TRBD2 (5 bases each). V was cut by 5 bases and J by 2 bases, with 8 bases left in between. Germline lookup yields CDR1 SGHVS and CDR2 FQNEAQ. The CDR3 spans 13 residues. CDR3 loop: CASSRGTTDTQYF. The CDR3 coding sequence is TGTGCCAGCAGCCGTGGGACCACAGATACGCAGTATTTT. Filled out from reference TRBV7-8 and TRBJ2-3, the complete variable domain reads GAGVSQSPRYKVAKRGQDVALRCDPISGHVSLFWYQQALGQGPEFLTYFQNEAQLDKSGLPSDRFFAERPEGSVSTLKIQRTQQEDSAVYLCASSRGTTDTQYFGPGTRLTVL.

This clonotype was seen only a few times. The chain links TRBV6-2 or TRBV6-3 to TRBJ2-1, with a possible D match to TRBD2 (6 bases). Germline values: CDR1 MNHEY, CDR2 SVGEGT. The CDR3 is 14 residues long. V lost 5 bases and J 5 bases, leaving 13 bases between the germline ends. CDR3 loop: CASSERAGNNEQFF. The CDR3 nucleotides are TGTGCCAGCAGTGAGCGAGCGGGCAACAATGAGCAGTTCTTC.

This chain uses TRBV6-5 with TRBJ1-2; D is undetermined. The CDR3 runs to 13 residues. The germline V gene encodes CDR1 MNHEY and CDR2 SVGAGI. Trimming shortened V by 6 bases and J by 5 bases, and 13 bases separated the two germline ends. CDR3 nucleotides: TGTGCCAGCAGCCGGGGTCTTGGATATGGCTACACCTTC. This gives the protein CASSRGLGYGYTF.

The chain joins TRBV9 to TRBJ1-5; TRBD1 matches 7 bases. CDR3 length: 14 residues. Germline trimming cut 4 bases from V and 3 bases from J; bases unmatched to any gene: 4. Looked up from germline, CDR1 is SGDLS and CDR2 is YYNGEE. DNA for the CDR3: TGTGCCAGCAGCCAGGGGGGTTCCAATCAGCCCCAGCATTTT. It codes for CASSQGGSNQPQHF.

This clonotype has only a few counts. The chain couples TRBV6-6 to TRBJ2-5; D may be TRBD2 (7 bases). From germline, CDR1 is MNHNY and CDR2 SVGAGI (reference sequence). This CDR3 contains 12 residues. Trimming shortened V by 6 bases and J by 7 bases, and 12 bases separated the two germline ends. For the CDR3, the DNA is TGTGCCAGCAGCCCAAGGGGGGGGACCCAGTACTTC. It encodes CASSPRGGTQYF.

This rearrangement joins TRBV29-1 to TRBJ2-3; possibly TRBD2 for D (6 bases). This CDR3 is 13 amino acids long. Germline CDR1 SQVTM, CDR2 ANQGSEA. Trimming left V 7 bases short and J 2 bases short, with 13 bases between. The DNA for the CDR3 is TGCAGCGCGCGGGGCGCCACCACAGATACGCAGTATTTT. It codes for CSARGATTDTQYF.

This clonotype was recorded at least ten times. The genes are TRBV11-2 and TRBJ1-6, with unresolved D. V lost 5 bases, J lost 0 bases, and 2 bases lay in between. Germline V CDR1 and CDR2: SGHAT, FQNNGV. CDR3 length: 13 amino acids. The CDR3 reads CASSLSYNSPLHF. Here the CDR3 DNA reads TGTGCCAGCAGCCTCTCCTATAATTCACCCCTCCACTTT. Filled out from reference TRBV11-2 and TRBJ1-6, the complete variable domain reads EAGVAQSPRYKIIEKRQSVAFWCNPISGHATLYWYQQILGQGPKLLIQFQNNGVVDDSQLPKDRFSAERLKGVDSTLKIQPAKLEDSAVYLCASSLSYNSPLHFGNGTRLTVT.

The chain links TRBV6-5 to TRBJ1-6; a weak D match, TRBD1 (6 bases). The CDR3 has 15 residues. Germline V gene data show CDR1 as MNHEY and CDR2 as SVGAGI. Between the trimmed V and J ends, which lost 6 bases and 6 bases, there was a span of 15 bases. As DNA, the CDR3 is TGTGCCAGCAGCCCACAGGGTGCGGGTAATTCACCCCTCCACTTT. This gives the protein CASSPQGAGNSPLHF.

The chain couples TRBV5-1 to TRBJ2-7; no clear D. This CDR3 is 12 amino acids long. Germline CDR1 reads SGHRS; CDR2 reads YFSETQ. The V end lost 4 bases, the J end lost 1 base, and 6 bases lay between the germline ends. For the CDR3, the DNA is TGCGCCAGCAGCAAAGGGTCCTACGAGCAGTACTTC. Translation gives CASSKGSYEQYF.

This clonotype was picked up a small number of times. The chain combines TRBV20-1 with TRBJ1-3, with D hard to call. Germline V gene sequence: CDR1 DFQATT, CDR2 SNEGSKA (reference sequence). V was trimmed by 3 bases and J by 0 bases, leaving 9 bases between them. The CDR3 is 14 residues long. Here the CDR3 DNA reads TGCAGTGCTAGCGCCTGGAGCTCTGGAAACACCATATATTTT. Its protein product is CSASAWSSGNTIYF.

V gene TRBV6-2 or TRBV6-3 combines with J gene TRBJ1-1; D gene uncertain. Per germline, CDR1 MNHEY and CDR2 SVGEGT. The CDR3 consists of 14 residues. The germline V and J ends were trimmed by 0 bases and 4 bases, with 9 bases remaining between them. For the CDR3, the DNA is TGTGCCAGCAGTTACTCCCCGGGAGGCACTGAAGCTTTCTTT. This gives the protein CASSYSPGGTEAFF.

This clonotype has more than one count but fewer than ten. CDR3 sequence reads: CASSQEPGADEQYF. CDR3 bases: TGCGCCAGCAGCCAAGAGCCGGGGGCCGACGAGCAGTACTTC. The chain couples TRBV4-1 to TRBJ2-7; either TRBD1 or TRBD2 may supply D (6 bases each). Germline assignment: CDR1 MGHRA and CDR2 YSYEKL. The CDR3 is 14 amino acids. The V and J ends lost 0 bases and 5 bases respectively, with 11 bases between them.

Here the CDR3 reads CSARSRNQAFF. CDR3 sequence (DNA): TGCAGTGCTAGGTCCCGAAACCAAGCTTTCTTT. The V and J genes are TRBV20-1 and TRBJ1-1; no clear D. CDR3 length: 11 amino acids. V was cut by 3 bases and J by 9 bases, with 11 bases left in between. Germline V gene data show CDR1 as DFQATT and CDR2 as SNEGSKA (reference sequence).

This sequence joins TRBV5-4 and TRBJ2-1, with 10 bases that match TRBD1. The germline V gene has CDR1 SGHNT and CDR2 YYREEE (reference sequence). Losses at the gene ends were 0 bases for V and 13 bases for J; bases not matched to a gene: 4. CDR3 length: 13 residues. In DNA, the CDR3 is TGTGCCAGCAGCTTGGCCAGGGACAGGGGACAGTTCTTC. It is translated as CASSLARDRGQFF.

This clonotype appeared a few times. The chain joins TRBV5-1 to TRBJ2-7; D could derive from TRBD1 or TRBD2 (5 bases each). In germline, CDR1 is SGHRS, CDR2 YFSETQ. The V end lost 0 bases, the J end lost 3 bases, and 10 bases lay between the germline ends. The CDR3 runs 14 residues. CDR3 bases: TGCGCCAGCAGCTTGGCTGGGACCTACTACGAGCAGTACTTC. Amino acids: CASSLAGTYYEQYF.

V usage is TRBV12-3 or TRBV12-4 and J usage is TRBJ1-3, with 10 bases aligning to TRBD1. This CDR3 comprises 15 residues. J gave up 3 bases and V 6 bases, and 5 bases lay outside the gene matches. CDR3 nucleotides: TGTGCCAGCAGCCGGACAGGGGGTGGTGGAAACACCATATATTTT. It is translated as CASSRTGGGGNTIYF.

The genes are TRBV27 and TRBJ1-2, with 12 nucleotides matching TRBD1. Germline CDR1 is MNHEY and CDR2 is SMNVEV (reference sequence). The CDR3 spans 14 residues. Trimming at V came to 5 bases and at J to 8 bases, leaving 6 bases not matched to a gene. CDR3 residues: CASSRGQGARGYTF. The CDR3 region has the DNA TGTGCCAGCAGTCGGGGACAGGGGGCAAGGGGCTACACCTTC.

This clonotype has only a few counts. The chain couples TRBV12-3 or TRBV12-4 to TRBJ1-1; D is perhaps TRBD1 (5 bases). The CDR3 sequence is 13 residues long. V lost 8 bases to trimming and J lost 0 bases, with 10 bases between them. CDR3 sequence reads: CASALTVNTEAFF. As DNA, the CDR3 is TGTGCCAGCGCTTTGACAGTGAACACTGAAGCTTTCTTT.

This clonotype was counted between two and nine times. CDR3 residues: CAILSSNYGYTF. CDR3 nucleotides: TGTGCCATTCTCAGCTCTAACTATGGCTACACCTTC. The chain links TRBV6-5 to TRBJ1-2; D gene ambiguous. V dropped 10 bases and J dropped 0 bases, with 9 bases sitting between them. CDR3 length: 12 residues. Germline CDR1 MNHEY, CDR2 SVGAGI.

This clonotype showed up many times. This chain uses TRBV11-2 with TRBJ2-1; maybe TRBD2 (6 bases). The germline V gene encodes CDR1 SGHAT and CDR2 FQNNGV. Deletions cut 6 bases from V and 6 bases from J, with 9 bases between. The CDR3 length is 12 residues. CDR3 region: CASRETSNEQFF. The DNA for the CDR3 is TGTGCCAGCAGGGAGACTAGCAATGAGCAGTTCTTC.

This clonotype was seen a handful of times. V and J are TRBV7-9 and TRBJ2-3; TRBD1 aligns across 8 bases. Unmatched junction bases numbered 11, after V lost 5 bases and J lost 4 bases. Germline V gene lookup returns CDR1 SEHNR and CDR2 FQNEAQ (reference sequence). The CDR3 is 16 residues long. The CDR3 DNA reads TGTGCCAGCAGCACAGGACCCAGGGGGCGTGCAGATACGCAGTATTTT. Its translation: CASSTGPRGRADTQYF.

This clonotype was detected ten times or more. The chain couples TRBV30 to TRBJ1-2; the match to TRBD1 covers 9 bases. Germline assignment: CDR1 GTSNPN and CDR2 SVGIG (reference sequence). The junction had 8 bases not matched to a gene; V was cut back by 5 bases and J by 7 bases. The CDR3 is made up of 13 amino acids. The CDR3 here is CAWRRDRAGGYTF. CDR3 nucleotide sequence: TGTGCCTGGCGCCGGGACAGGGCGGGTGGCTACACCTTC.

This clonotype was observed once. This could be a read error, since a much larger clone is one nucleotide away. The CDR3 DNA sequence: TGTGCCTGCAGCTTGGATTTGAAGGGCGAGCAGTACTTC. Encoded protein: CACSLDLKGEQYF. V gene TRBV5-4 combines with J gene TRBJ2-7, with unresolved D. The CDR3 totals 13 residues. Germline V lookup: CDR1 SGHNT, CDR2 YYREEE (reference sequence).

This clonotype was seen many times. CDR3 in DNA: TGCGCCAGCAGCCAAGATGGACCAATTACAGGGAATGGCTACACCTTC. It specifies CASSQDGPITGNGYTF. The V gene is TRBV4-1, the J gene TRBJ1-2; tentatively, D is TRBD1 (6 bases). Trimming cost V 0 bases and J 6 bases, with 17 bases left between them. CDR1 is MGHRA, CDR2 YSYEKL, per germline. The CDR3 has 16 residues.

This chain connects TRBV7-6 to TRBJ2-5; TRBD2 might be the D (6 bases). The length of the CDR3 is 15 residues. Germline CDR1 reads SGHVS; CDR2 reads FNYEAQ. V gave up 0 bases and J gave up 5 bases, with 13 bases separating them. In nucleotides, the CDR3 is TGTGCCAGCAGCTTAGCGTCGGGGGAAGGCGAGACCCAGTACTTC. Protein: CASSLASGEGETQYF.

The V and J genes are TRBV6-4 and TRBJ2-1, with no clear D. Germline-derived CDR1 and CDR2 are MRHNA and SNTAGT. CDR3 length: 15 residues. Trimming stripped 4 bases from V and 0 bases from J, with 10 bases between. CDR3 nucleotide sequence: TGTGCCAGCAGTGTGGCCCCCAGCTCCTACAATGAGCAGTTCTTC. Translating it yields CASSVAPSSYNEQFF.